This T cell receptor (beta chain) was sequenced in a study of blood T cell repertoires in COVID-19. On the study more broadly: Sources were T cells, B-cell-depleted T cells, or PBMCs; the material itself was cDNA or gDNA.

The germline gives CDR1 LGHDT, CDR2 YNNKEL (reference sequence). There are 14 residues in the CDR3. Trimming left V 4 bases short and J 6 bases short, with 10 bases between. Study processing details: Researchers report that nucleated cell counts were estimated from reference gene primer amplification. The repertoire was sequenced with immunoSEQ multiplex PCR; TCRdb's copy has only in-frame clones and lacks some. For V, J and clone size, that table is used; D and trimming come from the DNA. The data show around 95,000 clones, with more than 65% seen just once and under 35% held by the top ten. The specimen sequenced was peripheral blood. The origin of this receptor is a man aged 65 to 79 with active or convalescent COVID-19. V gene TRBV3-1 (or the pseudogene TRBV3-2) combines with J gene TRBJ1-6; D possibly corresponds to TRBD1 (5 bases). In DNA, the CDR3 is TGTGCCAGCAGCCCCGACGGGGGTAATTCACCCCTCCACTTT. This codes for CASSPDGGNSPLHF.